The entry that follows covers one TCR beta chain sequence. Its antigen remains unknown. The sample comes from a study of cytomegalovirus exposure and HLA in healthy donors. 13 Jbeta primers and 60 Vbeta primers were used for the PCR. Only in-frame clones appear in the TCRdb table, and some are missing; sequencing was by immunoSEQ multiplex PCR. The data hold over 200,000 clones, with around 89% observed a single time. Whole-study findings and limits: Reportedly, cytomegalovirus status was diagnosed with high sensitivity and specificity. Earlier analysis found most TCR beta V segments productive about 87% or about 30% of the time.

V shed 3 bases, J shed 5 bases, and the junction held 3 bases outside the gene matches. This CDR3 is built from 14 residues. Looked up from germline, CDR1 is LNHDA and CDR2 is SQIVND (reference sequence). The chain couples TRBV19 to TRBJ1-4; 7 bases match TRBD1. Source material: PBMCs. This clonotype was sampled from a woman younger than 30 in good health and CMV-seronegative. The CDR3 region is CASSIGQVNEKLFF. CDR3 in DNA: TGTGCCAGTAGTATCGGACAGGTGAATGAAAAACTGTTTTTT.